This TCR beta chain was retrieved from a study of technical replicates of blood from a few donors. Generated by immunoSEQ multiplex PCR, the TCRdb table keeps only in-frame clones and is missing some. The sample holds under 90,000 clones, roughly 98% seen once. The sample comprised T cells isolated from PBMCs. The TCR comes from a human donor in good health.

CDR3 sequence reads: CASSQGMRAENYEQYF. CDR3 in DNA: TGCGCCAGCAGCCAAGGTATGCGCGCCGAGAACTACGAGCAGTACTTC. The rearrangement joins TRBV4-1 to TRBJ2-7; D ambiguous. Looked up from germline, CDR1 is MGHRA and CDR2 is YSYEKL. V gave up 1 base and J gave up 3 bases, with 16 bases separating them. The CDR3 is made up of 16 amino acids.